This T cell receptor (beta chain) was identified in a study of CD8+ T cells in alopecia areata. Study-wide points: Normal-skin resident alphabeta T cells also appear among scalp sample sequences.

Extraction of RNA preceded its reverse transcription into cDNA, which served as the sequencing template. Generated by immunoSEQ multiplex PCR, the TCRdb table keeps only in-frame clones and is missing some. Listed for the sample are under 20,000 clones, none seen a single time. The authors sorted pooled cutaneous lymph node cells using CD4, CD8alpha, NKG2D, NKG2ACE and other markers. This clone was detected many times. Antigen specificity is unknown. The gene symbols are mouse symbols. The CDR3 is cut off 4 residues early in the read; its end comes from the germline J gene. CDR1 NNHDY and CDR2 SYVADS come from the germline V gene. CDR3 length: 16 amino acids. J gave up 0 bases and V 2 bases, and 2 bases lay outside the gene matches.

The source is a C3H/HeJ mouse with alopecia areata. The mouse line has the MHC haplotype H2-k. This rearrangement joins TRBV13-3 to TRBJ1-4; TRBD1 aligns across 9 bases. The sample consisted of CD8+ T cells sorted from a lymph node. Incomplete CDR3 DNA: TGTGCCAGCAGTGAGACAGGGGGAATTTCCAACGAA. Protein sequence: CASSETGGISNE. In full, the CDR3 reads CASSETGGISNERLFF.